Below, one T cell receptor beta chain is given with its context. Its target is not known. The sample carries other DNA sequences with the same CDR3. The sample comes from a study of Ad26.COV2.S vaccination and SARS-CoV-2 variants. The data were produced by immunoSEQ multiplex PCR, yet TCRdb's version contains in-frame clones alone and is incomplete. The sample carries a few hundred thousand clones, roughly 87% recorded once. Findings and caveats of the study: Vaccinees reportedly had broad spike-specific CD8+ and CD4+ T cell responses.

The treatment here: about 20 received Ad26.COV2.S at low or high dose, single or two shots; 5 received placebo; per-sample allocation not given. Repertoires come from day 63 after the first vaccine or placebo injection. Germline CDR1 and CDR2: SGHTA and FQGTGA. V was clipped by 5 bases and J by 2 bases, with 3 bases between them. The CDR3 extends over 12 amino acids. The starting material was peripheral blood, obtained in a trial of Ad26.COV2.S vaccine versus placebo. This clonotype was obtained from a person between 18 and 59 years old who received the Ad26.COV2.S COVID-19 vaccine or a placebo. The chain is built from TRBV7-3 and TRBJ2-2; no firm D call. As DNA, the CDR3 is TGTGCCAGCAGCCTTAACACCGGGGAGCTGTTTTTT. This translates into CASSLNTGELFF.